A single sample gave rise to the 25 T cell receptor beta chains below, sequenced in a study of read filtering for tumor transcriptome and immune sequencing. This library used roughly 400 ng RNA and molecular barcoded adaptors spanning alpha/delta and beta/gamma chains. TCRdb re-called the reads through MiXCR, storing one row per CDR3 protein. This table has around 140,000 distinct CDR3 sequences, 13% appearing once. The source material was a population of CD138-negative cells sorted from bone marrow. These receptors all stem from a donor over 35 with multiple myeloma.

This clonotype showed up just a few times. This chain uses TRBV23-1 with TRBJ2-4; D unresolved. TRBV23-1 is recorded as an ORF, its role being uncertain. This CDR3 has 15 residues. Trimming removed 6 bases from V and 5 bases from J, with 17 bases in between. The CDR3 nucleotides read TGCGCCAGCAGCCGATGGTCTATTCGCCAAAACATTCAGTACTTC. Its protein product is CASSRWSIRQNIQYF.

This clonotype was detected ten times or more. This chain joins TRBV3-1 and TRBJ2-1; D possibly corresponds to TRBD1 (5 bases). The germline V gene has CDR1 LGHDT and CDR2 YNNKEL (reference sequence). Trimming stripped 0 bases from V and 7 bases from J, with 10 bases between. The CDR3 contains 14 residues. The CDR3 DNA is TGTGCCAGCAGCCAAGAGATAAGGGGAAATGAGCAGTTCTTC. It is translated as CASSQEIRGNEQFF.

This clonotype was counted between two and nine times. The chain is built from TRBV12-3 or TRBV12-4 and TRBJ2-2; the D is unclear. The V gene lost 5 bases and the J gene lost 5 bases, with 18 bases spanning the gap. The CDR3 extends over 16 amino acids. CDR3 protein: CASSPAGSMVTGELFF. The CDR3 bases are TGTGCCAGCAGTCCTGCCGGGTCCATGGTTACCGGGGAGCTGTTTTTT.

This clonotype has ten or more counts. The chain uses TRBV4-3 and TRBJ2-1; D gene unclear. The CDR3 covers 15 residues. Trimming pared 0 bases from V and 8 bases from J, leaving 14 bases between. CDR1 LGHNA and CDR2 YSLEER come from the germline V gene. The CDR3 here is CASSQDPLASDEQFF. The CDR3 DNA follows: TGCGCCAGCAGCCAAGATCCCCTGGCGTCCGATGAGCAGTTCTTC.

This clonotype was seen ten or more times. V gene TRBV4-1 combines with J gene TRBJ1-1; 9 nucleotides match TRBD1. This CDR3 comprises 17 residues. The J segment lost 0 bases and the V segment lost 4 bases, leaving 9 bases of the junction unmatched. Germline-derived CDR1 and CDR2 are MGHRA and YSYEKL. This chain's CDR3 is CASSLDRGGYMNTEAFF. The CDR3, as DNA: TGCGCCAGCAGCCTCGACAGGGGGGGTTACATGAACACTGAAGCTTTCTTT.

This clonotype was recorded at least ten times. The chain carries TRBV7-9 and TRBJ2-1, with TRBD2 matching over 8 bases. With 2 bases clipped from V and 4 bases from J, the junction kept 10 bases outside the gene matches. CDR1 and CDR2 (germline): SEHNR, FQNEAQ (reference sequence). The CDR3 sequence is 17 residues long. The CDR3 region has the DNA TGTGCCAGCAGCTTAAGGCTGAGCCTAGCGGGTTACAATGAGCAGTTCTTC. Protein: CASSLRLSLAGYNEQFF.

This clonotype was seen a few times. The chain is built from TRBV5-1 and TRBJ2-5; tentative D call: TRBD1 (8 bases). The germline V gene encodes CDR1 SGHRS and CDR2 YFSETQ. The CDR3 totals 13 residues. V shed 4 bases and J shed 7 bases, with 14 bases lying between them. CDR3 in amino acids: CASSPTGEGTQYF. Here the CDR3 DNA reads TGCGCCAGCAGCCCGACAGGGGAGGGGACCCAGTACTTC.

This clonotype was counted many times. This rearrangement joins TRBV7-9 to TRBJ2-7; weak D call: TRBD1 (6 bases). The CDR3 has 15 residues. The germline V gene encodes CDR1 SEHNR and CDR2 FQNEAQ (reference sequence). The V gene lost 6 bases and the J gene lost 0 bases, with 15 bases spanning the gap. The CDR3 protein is CASSYLQGSSYEQYF. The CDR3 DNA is TGTGCCAGCAGTTACCTACAGGGTAGCTCCTACGAGCAGTACTTC.

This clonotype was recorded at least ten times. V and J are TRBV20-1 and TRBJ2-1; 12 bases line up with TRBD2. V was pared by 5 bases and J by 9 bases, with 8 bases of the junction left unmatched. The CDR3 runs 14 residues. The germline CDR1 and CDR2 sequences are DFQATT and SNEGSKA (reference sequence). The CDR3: CSAQRLAGAREQFF. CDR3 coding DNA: TGCAGTGCTCAAAGACTAGCGGGAGCGCGTGAGCAGTTCTTC.

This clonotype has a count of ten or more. DNA for the CDR3: TGCGCCAGCAGCTTGACGGACAGGGAGGACACCGGGGAGCTGTTTTTT. It specifies CASSLTDREDTGELFF. V usage is TRBV5-1 and J usage is TRBJ2-2; 8 nucleotides align to TRBD1. Germline V gene sequence: CDR1 SGHRS, CDR2 YFSETQ. The CDR3 contains 16 residues. The J segment lost 3 bases and the V segment lost 1 base, leaving 5 bases of the junction unmatched.

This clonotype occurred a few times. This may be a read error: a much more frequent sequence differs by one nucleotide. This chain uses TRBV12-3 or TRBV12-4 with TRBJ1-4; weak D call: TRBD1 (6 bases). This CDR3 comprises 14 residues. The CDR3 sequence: CASRRGGGYEKLCF. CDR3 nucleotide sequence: TGTGCCAGCAGGAGAGGGGGAGGGTATGAAAAACTGTGTTTT.

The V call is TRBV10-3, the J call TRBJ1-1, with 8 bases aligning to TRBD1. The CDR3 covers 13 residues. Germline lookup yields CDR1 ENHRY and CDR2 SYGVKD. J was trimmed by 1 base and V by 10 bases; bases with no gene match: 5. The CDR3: CANSDRENTEAFF. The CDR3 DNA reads TGTGCCAACTCGGACAGGGAGAACACTGAAGCTTTCTTT.

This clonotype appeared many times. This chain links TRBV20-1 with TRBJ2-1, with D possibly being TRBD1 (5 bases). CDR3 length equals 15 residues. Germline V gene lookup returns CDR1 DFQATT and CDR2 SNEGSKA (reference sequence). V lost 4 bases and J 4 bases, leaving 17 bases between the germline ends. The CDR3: CSAKGSALAYNEQFF. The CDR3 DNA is TGCAGTGCTAAGGGGTCAGCGTTAGCTTACAATGAGCAGTTCTTC.

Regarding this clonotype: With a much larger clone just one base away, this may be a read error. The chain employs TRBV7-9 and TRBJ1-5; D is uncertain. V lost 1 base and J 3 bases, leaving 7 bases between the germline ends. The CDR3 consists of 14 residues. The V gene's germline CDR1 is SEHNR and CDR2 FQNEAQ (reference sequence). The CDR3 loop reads CASSLGAVNQPQHF. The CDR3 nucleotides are TGTGCCAGCAGCTTAGGAGCGGTCAATCAGCCCCAGCATTTT.

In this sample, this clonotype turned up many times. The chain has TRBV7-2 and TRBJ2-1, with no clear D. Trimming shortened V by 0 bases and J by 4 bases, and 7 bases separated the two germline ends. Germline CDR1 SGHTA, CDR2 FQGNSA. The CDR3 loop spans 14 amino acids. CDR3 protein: CASSLAQLYNEQFF. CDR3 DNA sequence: TGTGCCAGCAGCTTAGCGCAACTTTACAATGAGCAGTTCTTC. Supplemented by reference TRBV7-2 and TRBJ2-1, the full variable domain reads GAGVSQSPSNKVTEKGKDVELRCDPISGHTALYWYRQSLGQGLEFLIYFQGNSAPDKSGLPSDRFSAERTGGSVSTLTIQRTQQEDSAVYLCASSLAQLYNEQFFGPGTRLTVL.

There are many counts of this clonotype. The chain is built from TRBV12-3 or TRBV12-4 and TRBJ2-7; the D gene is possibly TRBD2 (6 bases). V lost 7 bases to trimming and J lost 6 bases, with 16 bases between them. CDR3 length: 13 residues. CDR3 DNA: TGTGCCAGCAACCGGAGGGTTGCGGGCGAGCAGTACTTC. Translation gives CASNRRVAGEQYF.

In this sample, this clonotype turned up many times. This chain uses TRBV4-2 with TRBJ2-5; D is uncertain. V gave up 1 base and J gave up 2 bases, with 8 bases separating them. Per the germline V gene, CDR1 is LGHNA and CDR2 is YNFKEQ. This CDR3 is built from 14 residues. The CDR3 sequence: CASSQVSPQETQYF. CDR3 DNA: TGTGCCAGCAGCCAAGTTTCCCCTCAAGAGACCCAGTACTTC.

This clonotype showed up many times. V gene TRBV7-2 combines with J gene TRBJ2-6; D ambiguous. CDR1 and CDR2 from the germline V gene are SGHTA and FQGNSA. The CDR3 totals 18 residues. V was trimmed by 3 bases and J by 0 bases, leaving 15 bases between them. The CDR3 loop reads CASSFRVSPLSGANVLTF. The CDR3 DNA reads TGTGCCAGCAGCTTTAGGGTGTCCCCCCTCTCTGGGGCCAACGTCCTGACTTTC.

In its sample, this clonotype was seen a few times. The CDR3 sequence is CASSQGAGERQYF. CDR3 DNA: TGTGCCAGCAGCCAAGGTGCCGGGGAAAGGCAGTACTTC. The rearrangement uses TRBV7-3 and TRBJ2-7; perhaps TRBD2 as D (5 bases). V was shortened by 5 bases and J by 9 bases, with 17 bases between the two germline ends. Germline CDR1 and CDR2: SGHTA and FQGTGA. This CDR3 is 13 amino acids long.

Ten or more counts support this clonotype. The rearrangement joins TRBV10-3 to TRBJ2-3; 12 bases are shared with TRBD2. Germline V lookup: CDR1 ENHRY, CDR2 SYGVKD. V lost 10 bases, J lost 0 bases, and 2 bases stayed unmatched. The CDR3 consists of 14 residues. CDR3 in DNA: TGTGCCACCGGGACTAGCGGGAGCACAGATACGCAGTATTTT. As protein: CATGTSGSTDTQYF.

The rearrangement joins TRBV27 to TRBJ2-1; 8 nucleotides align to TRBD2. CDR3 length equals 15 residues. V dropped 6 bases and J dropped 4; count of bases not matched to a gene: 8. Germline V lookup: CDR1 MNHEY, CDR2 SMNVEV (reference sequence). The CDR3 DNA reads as TGTGCCAGCAGACCGAGGACTAGCATTTACAATGAGCAGTTCTTC. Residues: CASRPRTSIYNEQFF.

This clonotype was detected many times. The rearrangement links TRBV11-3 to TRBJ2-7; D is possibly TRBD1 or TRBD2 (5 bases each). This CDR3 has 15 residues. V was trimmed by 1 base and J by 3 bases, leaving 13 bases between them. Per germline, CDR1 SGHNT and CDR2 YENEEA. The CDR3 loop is CASSLGGPTVYEQYF. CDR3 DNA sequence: TGTGCCAGCAGCTTAGGGGGACCGACGGTCTACGAGCAGTACTTC.

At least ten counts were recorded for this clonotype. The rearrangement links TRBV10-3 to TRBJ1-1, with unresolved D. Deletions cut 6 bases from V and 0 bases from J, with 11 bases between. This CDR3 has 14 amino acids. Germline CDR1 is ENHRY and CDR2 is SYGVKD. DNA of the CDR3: TGTGCCATCAGGCCGACGGAGATGAACACTGAAGCTTTCTTT. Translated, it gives CAIRPTEMNTEAFF.

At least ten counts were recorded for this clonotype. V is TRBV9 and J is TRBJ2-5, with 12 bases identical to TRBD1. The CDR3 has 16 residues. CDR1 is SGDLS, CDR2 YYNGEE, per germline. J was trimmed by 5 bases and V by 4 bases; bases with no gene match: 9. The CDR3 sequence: CASSLTGTGGIETQYF. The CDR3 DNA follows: TGTGCCAGCAGCTTAACCGGGACAGGGGGCATCGAGACCCAGTACTTC. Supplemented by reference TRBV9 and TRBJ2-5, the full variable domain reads DSGVTQTPKHLITATGQRVTLRCSPRSGDLSVYWYQQSLDQGLQFLIQYYNGEERAKGNILERFSAQQFPDLHSELNLSSLELGDSALYFCASSLTGTGGIETQYFGPGTRLLVL.

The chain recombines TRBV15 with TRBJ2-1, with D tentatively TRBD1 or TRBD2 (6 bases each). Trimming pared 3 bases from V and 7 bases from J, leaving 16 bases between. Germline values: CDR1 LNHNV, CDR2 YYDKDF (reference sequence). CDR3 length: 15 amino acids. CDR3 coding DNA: TGTGCCACCAGCAGCCTAGGGGGGTGGTCAAATGAGCAGTTCTTC. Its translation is CATSSLGGWSNEQFF.